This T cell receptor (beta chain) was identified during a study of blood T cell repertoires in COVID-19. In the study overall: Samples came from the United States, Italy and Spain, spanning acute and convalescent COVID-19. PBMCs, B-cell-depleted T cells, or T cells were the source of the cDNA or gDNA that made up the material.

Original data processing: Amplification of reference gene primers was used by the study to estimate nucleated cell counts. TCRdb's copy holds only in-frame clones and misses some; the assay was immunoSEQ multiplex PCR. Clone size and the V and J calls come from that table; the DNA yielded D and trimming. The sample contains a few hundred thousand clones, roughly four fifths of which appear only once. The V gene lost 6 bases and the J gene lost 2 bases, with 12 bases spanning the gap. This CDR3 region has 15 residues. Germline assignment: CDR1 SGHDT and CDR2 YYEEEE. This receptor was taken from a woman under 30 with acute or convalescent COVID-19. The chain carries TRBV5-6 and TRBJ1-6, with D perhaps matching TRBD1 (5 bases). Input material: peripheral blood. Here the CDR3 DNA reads TGTGCCAGCATGGGGGGTGTCGCCTATAATTCACCCCTCCACTTT. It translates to CASMGGVAYNSPLHF.